Given below is one T cell receptor beta chain in context. The data were taken from a study of blood T cell repertoires in COVID-19. Across the whole study: Acute-phase and convalescent COVID-19 samples originated in the United States, Italy and Spain. T cells, B-cell-depleted T cells, or PBMCs supplied cDNA or gDNA.

As processed by the authors: Counts of nucleated cells, estimated from reference gene primer amplification, were obtained. Repertoires were generated with immunoSEQ multiplex PCR, while TCRdb's copy carries only in-frame clones and drops some. The DNA was the basis for D and trimming; V, J and clone size are from that table. Of about 310,000 clones listed, around nine tenths are singletons. Trimming took 2 bases from V and 4 from J, leaving 12 bases between them. Per germline, CDR1 SGHRS and CDR2 YFSETQ. The CDR3 has 15 residues. This TCR came from a woman between 40 and 55 years old who had recovered from COVID-19. V is TRBV5-1 and J is TRBJ2-2; possible D gene TRBD1, 5 bases. Sequenced: PBMCs or T cells enriched from blood (not recorded which). The CDR3 DNA reads TGCGCCAGCAGCTTCAATGCAGGGTCCACCGGGGAGCTGTTTTTT. Translating gives CASSFNAGSTGELFF.